The 5 T cell receptor beta chains presented below share a single source sample, sequenced in a study of T-cell reconstitution after alpha-beta-depleted transplantation in children. Unique molecular identifiers tagged the TCRbeta library. TCRdb passed the PCR reads through MiXCR, listing each CDR3 protein once. This table holds 490,000 or so distinct CDR3 sequences, under 12% found once. The specimen comprised PBMCs, sampled before TCRalphabeta/CD19-depleted stem cell transplant. The receptors shown here come from a child aged 2-15 years with inherited bone marrow failure, due to receive a stem cell transplant.

This clonotype was detected many times. The chain carries TRBV3-1 and TRBJ2-2; 12 bases agree with TRBD2. J lost 3 bases, V lost 0 bases, and 2 bases had no gene match. The CDR3 loop spans 17 amino acids. CDR1 is LGHDT, CDR2 YNNKEL, per germline (reference sequence). CDR3 region: CASSQERLAGDTGELFF. CDR3 coding DNA: TGTGCCAGCAGCCAAGAAAGACTAGCGGGAGACACCGGGGAGCTGTTTTTT.

The V gene is TRBV5-1, the J gene TRBJ2-1, with 7 bases fitting TRBD1. Looked up from germline, CDR1 is SGHRS and CDR2 is YFSETQ. The CDR3 consists of 15 residues. The V gene end was trimmed by 4 bases and the J gene end by 7 bases; junction bases not matched to a gene: 11. The CDR3: CASSPNPGQLNEQFF. The CDR3 coding sequence is TGCGCCAGCAGCCCAAATCCGGGACAGTTAAATGAGCAGTTCTTC.

There are many counts of this clonotype. The gene calls are TRBV7-9 and TRBJ2-2, with D unclear. CDR1 and CDR2 from the germline V gene are SEHNR and FQNEAQ (reference sequence). The ends were cut back, 2 bases at V and 0 bases at J, with 13 bases in the middle. The CDR3 runs to 17 residues. The CDR3 here is CASSLPYLGANTGELFF. CDR3 DNA: TGTGCCAGCAGCTTACCTTATCTGGGCGCGAACACCGGGGAGCTGTTTTTT.

On this clonotype itself: Given a much more abundant clone one base away, this may be a read error. The chain has TRBV7-2 and TRBJ2-7; D tentatively fits TRBD1 or TRBD2 (5 bases each). The CDR3 is 16 residues long. The germline V gene encodes CDR1 SGHTA and CDR2 FQGNSA. CDR3 DNA sequence: TGTGCCAGCACCTTATTTGGCATGGGACGTTCCTACGAGCAGTACTTC. Residues: CASTLFGMGRSYEQYF. Together with reference TRBV7-2 and TRBJ2-7, the CDR3 gives the full variable domain: GAGVSQSPSNKVTEKGKDVELRCDPISGHTALYWYRQSLGQGLEFLIYFQGNSAPDKSGLPSDRFSAERTGGSVSTLTIQRTQQEDSAVYLCASTLFGMGRSYEQYFGPGTRLTVT.

This clonotype was picked up a small number of times. V and J are TRBV25-1 and TRBJ2-7, with D tentatively TRBD2 (6 bases). Trimming left V 5 bases short and J 7 bases short, with 21 bases between. From germline, CDR1 is MGHDK and CDR2 SYGVNS. The CDR3 covers 15 residues. The CDR3: CASSSRVTSGGEQYF. CDR3 nucleotides: TGTGCCAGCAGTTCACGCGTGACTAGTGGGGGGGAGCAGTACTTC.